Detailed here is one TCR beta chain. Which antigen it targets is not known. Base qualities are missing; no much larger clone stands one base away. Deep TCRbeta sequencing was performed with the immunoSEQ platform. Per the source publication's procedure: Only productive rearrangements were exported from the immunoSEQ Analyzer for downstream analysis. Bulk TCRbeta clonotypes were assigned T cell phenotypes by matching to single-cell RNA+TCR-seq clones sharing the same TCRbeta sequence. Clone enrichment in tumor was computed as tumor frequency divided by PBMC frequency from bulk TCR sequencing. GLIPH was used to group TCRs into specificity groups, clusters of distinct TCRs likely recognizing common antigens via shared CDR3 motifs. TCRdb took this table from immuneACCESS and kept in-frame rearrangements with V and J called. Such tables lack part of the clones; where checked against another copy, unresolved V genes explain under half of the gap, and the rest is unexplained. From that table come the V and J calls and clone size; the DNA was used to work out D and trimming. The sample profile shows fewer than 55,000 clones; 81% of them were found once. The ten most abundant clones make up less than 5% of the sample.

Reading the germline V gene gives CDR1 MDHEN and CDR2 SYDVKM. Trimming costs V 5 bases and J 5 bases, and their ends lie 13 bases apart. The CDR3 runs 14 amino acids, cysteine and phenylalanine included. The DNA shown is the 42-base CDR3, in frame from base 1. The entry originates in a study of T cells in tumors after PD-1 blockade (dated by TCRdb to about 2019). Notes on the research overall: Patients were excluded if they had prior checkpoint blockade, use of systemic immunosuppressants, or recent radiotherapy or other anti-cancer therapy within 4 weeks. Pembrolizumab 200 mg every 3 weeks or cemiplimab 350 mg every 2 weeks was administered to patients. Some patients also continued taking vismodegib 150 mg daily during anti-PD-1 treatment. On average, peripheral blood samples had some 110,000 TCR templates (range about 23,000-280,000) and 36,536 unique clonotypes. The study performed paired single-cell RNA and TCR sequencing on site-matched tumors from BCC or SCC patients before and after anti-PD-1 therapy. To compare clonotypes in blood versus tumor, bulk TCR sequencing was run on 10 peripheral blood samples drawn from several patients. RECIST version 1.1 was used to assess clinical response.

The time point label on this specimen signifies: before anti-PD-1 therapy. Genomic DNA extracted from tumor biopsies or peripheral blood was used for bulk TCRbeta sequencing, with input ranging from roughly 600 ng to 6,004 ng. Histologically proven advanced or metastatic basal or squamous cell carcinoma was present in all patients, all of whom were poor candidates for surgical resection. Of the ten or so patients making up the basal cell carcinoma cohort, seven or eight underwent bulk tumor TCR sequencing. The investigation overall reported the following: Approximately 41% of TCR clonotypes from the tumor were detected in blood, and certain novel exhausted tumor clones were present in blood collected before treatment, which suggests recruitment from the periphery. Where the novel T cell clones came from was not determined, and possible sources could include lymphoid organs or rare unexpanded clones inside the tumor or in the tumor periphery.

The chain joins TRBV28 to TRBJ2-4; the D gene is perhaps TRBD2, on 5 matching bases. The TCR originated in a human donor with basal cell carcinoma. This specimen consisted of PBMCs, obtained before anti-PD-1 treatment. The nucleotide sequence is given as TGTGCCAGCAGTAAATACGGGGTTCAAAACATTCAGTACTTC. Translated, it reads CASSKYGVQNIQYF.